The 3 T cell receptor beta chains reported below all come from one sample, sequenced in a study of cytomegalovirus exposure and HLA in healthy donors. Both 60 Vbeta primers and 13 Jbeta primers went into the PCR. Assay: immunoSEQ multiplex PCR; the TCRdb copy retains only in-frame clones and omits some. The top ten clones hold approximately 2% of a sample with more than 90,000 clones, less than 80% of them seen once. Sequencing input: PBMCs. The receptors were sampled from a man in his forties in good health and CMV-seronegative.

CDR3 nucleotide sequence: TGTGCCAGCAGCCCCGGCAAGAGAGTACGTCTGGAGCAGTACTTC. This encodes CASSPGKRVRLEQYF. This chain connects TRBV11-1 to TRBJ2-5, with D unresolved. CDR3 size: 15 residues. The V and J ends lost 5 bases and 11 bases respectively, with 24 bases between them. The germline V gene has CDR1 SGHAT and CDR2 FQDESV (reference sequence).

The J gene is TRBJ2-1, the V gene TRBV5-1, with D tentatively TRBD2 (6 bases). Looked up from germline, CDR1 is SGHRS and CDR2 is YFSETQ. Deletions cut 3 bases from V and 0 bases from J, with 13 bases between. This CDR3 region has 16 residues. In nucleotides, the CDR3 is TGCGCCAGCAGCTGGAGGGTGGATCACTCCTACAATGAGCAGTTCTTC. As protein: CASSWRVDHSYNEQFF.

The rearrangement links TRBV4-2 to TRBJ1-1; TRBD1 matches at 12 bases. The CDR3 consists of 16 residues. Germline trimming cut 2 bases from V and 5 bases from J; bases unmatched to any gene: 6. CDR1 LGHNA and CDR2 YNFKEQ come from the germline V gene. The CDR3 spells CASSQPGQGAKTEAFF. The CDR3 region has the DNA TGTGCCAGCAGCCAACCGGGACAGGGGGCGAAGACTGAAGCTTTCTTT.